The rows below give T cell receptor beta chains drawn from one sample of a study of T cells in localized non-small cell lung cancer. Repertoires were generated with immunoSEQ multiplex PCR, while TCRdb's copy carries only in-frame clones and drops some. The sample has 35,000 to 50,000 clones, roughly 77% seen once; the top ten hold about a third. This specimen consisted of PBMCs, obtained before any cancer treatment. All receptors come from a woman between 35 and 70 years old with stage II squamous cell lung carcinoma. CDR3s include the opening cysteine and the closing phenylalanine or tryptophan. D genes are given only for firm matches. Clone size is stated in some rows and not others, as once, few, many or a class when expanded.

TRBJ1-5 | TRBV23-1 | 15 | . | . | CASKPRTPGCQPQHF | TGCGCCAGCAAACCTCGGACCCCTGGGTGTCAGCCCCAGCATTTT
TRBJ2-7 | TRBV28 | 15 | . | TRBD2 | CASSSPSGNSYEQYF | TGTGCCAGCAGTTCCCCTAGCGGGAACTCCTACGAGCAGTACTTC
TRBJ1-6 | TRBV6-5 | 15 | once | . | CASSNGGPYNSPLHF | TGTGCCAGCAGTAACGGAGGGCCGTATAATTCACCCCTCCACTTT
TRBJ1-3 | TRBV5-1 | 16 | . | . | CASSPRTAGSGNTIYF | TGCGCCAGCAGCCCGAGGACGGCAGGCTCTGGAAACACCATATATTTT
TRBJ1-2 | TRBV29-1 | 14 | . | TRBD1 | CSVEASQGASGYTF | TGCAGCGTTGAAGCCTCCCAGGGGGCGAGTGGCTACACCTTC
TRBJ2-3 | TRBV11-3 | 14 | . | . | CASSLGLGTDTQYF | TGTGCCAGCAGCTTAGGACTCGGCACAGATACGCAGTATTTT
TRBJ2-2 | TRBV2 | 13 | . | . | CASSRNGDGELFF | TGTGCCAGCAGCCGAAACGGAGACGGGGAGCTGTTTTTT
TRBJ1-2 | TRBV5-1 | 14 | . | . | CASSQGSFNYGYTF | TGCGCCAGCAGCCAAGGCTCTTTTAACTATGGCTACACCTTC
TRBJ2-6 | TRBV7-9 | 18 | . | TRBD1 | CASSLPGQDVAGANVLTF | TGTGCCAGCAGCTTACCTGGACAGGACGTAGCTGGGGCCAACGTCCTGACTTTC
TRBJ1-1 | TRBV28 | 15 | few | TRBD1 | CASSTGDSWNTEAFF | TGTGCCAGCAGCACCGGGGACAGTTGGAACACTGAAGCTTTCTTT
TRBJ1-1 | TRBV18 | 12 | . | . | CASSPMNTEAFF | TGTGCCAGCTCACCAATGAACACTGAAGCTTTCTTT
TRBJ1-4 | TRBV6-1 | 14 | . | . | CASSDRGLGEKLFF | TGTGCCAGCAGTGACAGGGGTCTTGGTGAAAAACTGTTTTTT
TRBJ1-2 | TRBV19 | 14 | . | . | CASRALGEDYGYTF | TGTGCCAGTAGAGCTCTTGGGGAAGACTATGGCTACACCTTC
TRBJ2-3 | TRBV28 | 19 | . | TRBD2 | CASSPYANSGYQLADTQYF | TGTGCCAGCAGCCCGTACGCGAATAGCGGGTACCAGTTGGCAGATACGCAGTATTTT
TRBJ1-2 | TRBV5-1 | 13 | . | TRBD1 | CASSLETGGGYTF | TGCGCCAGCAGCTTGGAGACAGGGGGAGGCTACACCTTC
TRBJ1-1 | TRBV5-4 | 14 | once | . | CASSWEGGNTEAFF | TGTGCCAGCAGCTGGGAGGGCGGGAACACTGAAGCTTTCTTT
TRBJ2-3 | TRBV18 | 14 | . | . | CASSTRLEADTQYF | TGTGCCAGCTCCACCCGTTTGGAGGCAGATACGCAGTATTTT
TRBJ1-6 | TRBV18 | 16 | . | TRBD1 | CASSPIGTGNNSPLHF | TGTGCCAGCTCACCGATCGGGACAGGGAATAATTCACCCCTCCACTTT
TRBJ1-5 | TRBV29-1 | 13 | . | . | CSVEGEEGQPQHF | TGCAGCGTTGAGGGGGAGGAGGGTCAGCCCCAGCATTTT
TRBJ2-7 | TRBV6-1 | 15 | . | . | CASSELRGGNMEQYF | TGTGCCAGCAGTGAATTGAGAGGGGGGAATATGGAGCAGTACTTC
TRBJ2-5 | TRBV9 | 16 | . | TRBD1 | CASSFGDRGLQETQYF | TGTGCCAGCAGCTTTGGGGACAGGGGACTTCAAGAGACCCAGTACTTC
TRBJ1-3 | TRBV5-1 | 14 | . | . | CASRPGSSGNTIYF | TGCGCCAGCAGACCCGGCAGCTCTGGAAACACCATATATTTT
TRBJ2-3 | TRBV19 | 17 | few | TRBD2 | CASSTDYSGRGTDTQYF | TGTGCCAGTAGTACTGATTATAGCGGGAGGGGGACAGATACGCAGTATTTT
TRBJ2-1 | TRBV28 | 15 | . | . | CASRSTGTSYNEQFF | TGTGCCAGCAGATCAACCGGGACTTCCTACAATGAGCAGTTCTTC
TRBJ2-3 | TRBV6-5 | 14 | . | . | CAARKGLSTDTQYF | TGTGCCGCAAGGAAAGGGCTGAGCACAGATACGCAGTATTTT
TRBJ1-1 | TRBV18 | 16 | . | TRBD1 | CASSPRDRGLNTEAFF | TGTGCCAGCTCACCTCGGGACAGGGGGTTGAACACTGAAGCTTTCTTT
TRBJ2-3 | TRBV9 | 18 | . | TRBD2 | CASSAGLAGGISTDTQYF | TGTGCCAGCAGCGCCGGACTAGCGGGAGGGATAAGCACAGATACGCAGTATTTT
TRBJ2-1 | TRBV5-6 | 14 | . | . | CASSPLGQKNEQFF | TGTGCCAGCAGCCCTCTAGGACAGAAGAATGAGCAGTTCTTC
TRBJ2-1 | TRBV6-4 | 14 | . | TRBD2 | CASSPMGGYNEQFF | TGTGCCAGCAGTCCCATGGGGGGGTACAATGAGCAGTTCTTC
TRBJ2-7 | TRBV5-1 | 16 | . | TRBD2 | CASSLGSGSLGYEQYF | TGCGCCAGCAGCTTGGGTAGCGGGAGTCTCGGCTACGAGCAGTACTTC
TRBJ1-1 | TRBV7-9 | 14 | . | . | CASSYLTGNTEAFF | TGTGCCAGCAGCTACCTTACAGGGAACACTGAAGCTTTCTTT
TRBJ2-1 | TRBV27 | 17 | . | . | CASSPLEGLLSYNEQFF | TGTGCCAGCAGTCCCCTGGAGGGGCTTCTCTCCTACAATGAGCAGTTCTTC
TRBJ2-3 | TRBV29-1 | 13 | . | TRBD2 | CSGYGGAVNTQYF | TGCAGCGGATACGGGGGGGCCGTAAATACGCAGTATTTT
TRBJ2-7 | TRBV5-1 | 13 | . | . | CASSFEQIYEQYF | TGCGCCAGCAGCTTCGAACAGATCTACGAGCAGTACTTC
TRBJ1-4 | TRBV5-1 | 14 | . | TRBD1 | CASRSGQLGEKLFF | TGCGCCAGCAGATCGGGACAGCTAGGGGAAAAACTGTTTTTT
TRBJ2-5 | TRBV5-1 | 16 | . | . | CASSLGQGPHPGTQYF | TGCGCCAGCAGCTTGGGGCAGGGGCCTCATCCGGGGACCCAGTACTTC
TRBJ1-2 | TRBV28 | 13 | . | . | CASQTGSDYGYTF | TGTGCCAGCCAAACAGGGTCCGACTATGGCTACACCTTC
TRBJ2-6 | TRBV6-5 | 16 | . | . | CASSYLRASGANVLTF | TGTGCCAGCAGTTACCTTCGGGCCTCTGGGGCCAACGTCCTGACTTTC
TRBJ1-2 | TRBV7-1 | 13 | few | . | CASSLGAGDGYTF | TGTGCCAGCAGCTTAGGGGCAGGGGATGGCTACACCTTC
TRBJ2-1 | TRBV28 | 14 | . | . | CASTVPSSYNEQFF | TGTGCCAGCACCGTACCCTCCTCCTACAATGAGCAGTTCTTC
TRBJ2-3 | TRBV29-1 | 15 | . | . | CSAPSGYGFTDTQYF | TGCAGCGCCCCCTCAGGGTACGGCTTCACAGATACGCAGTATTTT
TRBJ2-5 | TRBV10-2 | 13 | . | . | CASSEEAWETQYF | TGCGCCAGCAGTGAGGAGGCTTGGGAGACCCAGTACTTC
TRBJ1-5 | TRBV7-6 | 14 | . | . | CASSNTGSNQPQHF | TGTGCCAGCAGCAATACGGGGAGCAATCAGCCCCAGCATTTT
TRBJ1-3 | TRBV27 | 14 | . | . | CASKQGISGNTIYF | TGTGCCAGTAAACAGGGCATCTCTGGAAACACCATATATTTT
TRBJ2-5 | TRBV18 | 13 | few | . | CASSSRDQETQYF | TGTGCCAGCTCATCCAGGGACCAAGAGACCCAGTACTTC
TRBJ1-2 | TRBV6-4 | 13 | . | . | CASSEDTHYGYTF | TGTGCCAGCAGTGAAGACACCCACTATGGCTACACCTTC
TRBJ1-6 | TRBV5-4 | 18 | once | . | CASSFGLAQTGGNSPLHF | TGTGCCAGCAGCTTTGGTCTCGCTCAGACAGGAGGGAATTCACCCCTCCACTTT
TRBJ2-7 | TRBV28 | 13 | . | TRBD2 | CASRGGSSYEQYF | TGTGCCAGCAGGGGGGGGTCCTCCTACGAGCAGTACTTC
TRBJ2-5 | TRBV5-1 | 15 | . | . | CASSYSPGSGETQYF | TGCGCCAGCAGTTACTCCCCGGGATCGGGGGAGACCCAGTACTTC
TRBJ2-7 | TRBV6-5 | 15 | . | TRBD1 | CASSGQGRGSYEQYF | TGTGCCAGCAGTGGACAGGGGAGAGGCTCCTACGAGCAGTACTTC
TRBJ1-4 | TRBV11-2 | 14 | few | . | CASSARQGNEKLFF | TGTGCCAGCAGCGCTAGGCAGGGAAATGAAAAACTGTTTTTT
TRBJ2-5 | TRBV27 | 13 | . | . | CASSSTGFETQYF | TGTGCCAGCAGCTCAACAGGGTTTGAGACCCAGTACTTC
TRBJ1-2 | TRBV6-6 | 15 | . | . | CASSPTLLGARGYTF | TGTGCCAGCAGTCCTACCCTTTTAGGGGCGCGCGGCTACACCTTC